This TCR beta chain was documented in a study of tumor-infiltrating lymphocytes in localized non-small cell lung cancer. Clones were sequenced by immunoSEQ multiplex PCR, and TCRdb holds only the in-frame ones, with some missing. The sample has about 24,000 clones; under 75% are singletons. J lost 2 bases, V lost 6 bases, and 9 bases had no gene match. This CDR3 region has 15 residues. Per the germline V gene, CDR1 is SNHLY and CDR2 is FYNNEI. Study results and limitations: T-cell fraction did not differ between immunotypes IM1 and IM2. Tumor T-cell fraction was not associated with recurrence-free survival. Technical variation could not be separated from intratumor heterogeneity here. Not all patients were TCR sequenced, owing to tissue quantity.

This clone has a handful of counts. Its antigen is currently unknown. The receptor was derived from a human donor with non-small cell lung cancer. The material sequenced was lung tumor tissue. The gene calls are TRBV2 and TRBJ1-1; 7 nucleotides agree with TRBD1. Here the CDR3 DNA reads TGTGCCAGCAGGATGGACAGGCCCATCAACACTGAAGCTTTCTTT. Its translation: CASRMDRPINTEAFF.